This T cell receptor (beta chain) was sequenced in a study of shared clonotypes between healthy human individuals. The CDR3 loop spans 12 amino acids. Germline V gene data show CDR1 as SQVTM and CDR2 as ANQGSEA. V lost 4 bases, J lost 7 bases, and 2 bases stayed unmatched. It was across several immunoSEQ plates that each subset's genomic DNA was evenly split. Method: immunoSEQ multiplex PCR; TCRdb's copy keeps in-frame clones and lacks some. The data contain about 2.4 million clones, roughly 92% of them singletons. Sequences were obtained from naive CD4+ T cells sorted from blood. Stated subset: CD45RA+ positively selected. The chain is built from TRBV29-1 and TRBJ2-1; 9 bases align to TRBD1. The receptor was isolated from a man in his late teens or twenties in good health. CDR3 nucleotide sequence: TGCAGCGTTGCACAGGGGGCGAATGAGCAGTTCTTC. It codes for CSVAQGANEQFF.